The TCR gamma chain under discussion was sequenced for a study of Vδ1+ human thymocytes. To note about this clone: Its antigen is as yet unknown.

Study-wide results and caveats: Highly polyclonal TRG and TRD repertoires with Gaussian CDR3 length distributions appeared in thymus. Despite high sort purity, approximately 21% of thymic T cell receptor delta sequences were Vdelta2. TRD repertoires were essentially private, unlike widely shared TRG clonotypes.

After alphabeta T cell depletion, CD3+ Vdelta1+ Vdelta2- thymocytes were sorted. Sequences come from RNA converted to cDNA by reverse transcription. The CDR3 regions were amplified by multiplex PCR from V-gene primers to a constant-region primer. TCRdb ran CATT on the multiplex PCR reads. The sample contains tens of thousands of gamma-chain clones, roughly 20% of which appear only once. The CDR3 has 17 residues. Losses at the gene ends were 0 bases for V and 10 bases for J; bases not matched to a gene: 21. CDR1 is GITISATS, CDR2 ISYDGTV, per germline (reference sequence). This rearrangement joins TRGV9 to TRGJ1 or TRGJ2. The sequence came from a boy less than two years old who had congenital heart surgery. Specimen: Vdelta1+ gamma-delta thymocytes from the thymus. Documented subset: FACS-sorted CD3+ TCRalphabeta- TCRVdelta1+ TCRVdelta2- thymocytes. CDR3 in DNA: TGTGCCTTGTGGGAGGTGCAATCCCCTAGGCTTACTCACAAGAAACTCTTT. This codes for CALWEVQSPRLTHKKLF.